These T cell receptor beta chains were read from a single sample in a study of shared clonotypes between healthy human individuals. Sequencing was performed with immunoSEQ multiplex PCR; in TCRdb, only in-frame clones are kept and a portion is missing. The sample lists roughly 2.1 million clones, under 95% occurring once. Sequencing input: naive CD8+ T cells from PBMCs. The origin of the receptors is a man between 18 and 29 years old in good health. Some clones in this sample may be carry-over from other donors' samples. Both conserved end residues are trimmed from each CDR3. For some rows the clone size is stated as once, few or many, or as a class when expanded; others skip it.

V gene	J gene	clone size	CDR3 protein
TRBV6-5	TRBJ2-7	-	ASSWGTSYEQY
TRBV30	TRBJ2-7	-	AWSVLAGGEQY
TRBV9	TRBJ2-5	-	ASSGAGRPQETQY
TRBV7-9	TRBJ2-1	-	ASSWTSGRVYNEQF
TRBV27	TRBJ1-3	-	ASKHDRGHGNTIY
TRBV7-8	TRBJ2-7	-	ASSPSFGGMGAYEQY
TRBV4-1	TRBJ2-7	-	ASSQDRVLAGGYEQY
TRBV6-5	TRBJ1-1	-	ASSFMTGSGETEAF
TRBV27	TRBJ2-7	-	ASRDSSSYEQY
TRBV7-2	TRBJ1-1	-	ASSPIRGGNTEAF
TRBV28	-	-	ATGLGEQY
TRBV27	TRBJ2-1	-	ASSTEREAPNNEQF
TRBV6-5	TRBJ2-1	-	ASSYSTRPSYNEQF
TRBV13	TRBJ2-7	-	ASSSGQTLSYEQY
TRBV6-5	TRBJ2-1	-	ASRFIKSSYNEQF
TRBV5-6	TRBJ2-3	-	ASQLLTGDTQY
TRBV2	TRBJ2-7	-	ASKRAPGQWAGYEQY
TRBV19	TRBJ1-2	-	ASSQRPRDTYGYT
TRBV7-9	TRBJ2-1	-	ATSYSGAGVFYNEQF
TRBV28	TRBJ1-4	-	ASSFSMDERRL
TRBV29-1	TRBJ1-1	-	SGQSTEAF
TRBV19	TRBJ2-3	-	ASSIAVRSTSTDTQY
TRBV7-2	TRBJ1-2	-	ASSSDRFYGYT
TRBV5-4	TRBJ2-1	-	ASSWEGEQF
TRBV7-9	TRBJ2-1	-	ASSQRATPYNEQF
TRBV6-1	TRBJ2-4	-	ASSEFWDGNIQY
TRBV19	TRBJ1-1	-	ASTERAEMNTEAF
TRBV27	TRBJ1-2	-	ASSFFPQGGAYGYT
TRBV4-1	TRBJ2-1	-	ASSHSLDNEQF
TRBV6-1	TRBJ1-2	-	ASSEVRTGDGYT
TRBV5-4	TRBJ1-3	-	ASSSNPGMGGNTIY
TRBV10-1	TRBJ2-7	-	ASSEGGGAEQY
TRBV5-6	TRBJ2-5	-	ASSLEATGGIQETQY
TRBV5-5	TRBJ1-3	-	ASSPRTGGTGNTIY
TRBV7-8	TRBJ2-7	-	ASSLAGPTYEQY
TRBV14	TRBJ2-7	-	ASSQVFFGGEQY
TRBV4-2	TRBJ1-3	-	ASSQDRQGAGGNTIY
TRBV9	TRBJ2-7	once	ASSVGGDPYEQY
TRBV29-1	TRBJ1-1	-	SVEDPRGGSNTEAF
TRBV5-1	TRBJ2-7	-	ASSGGRSYEQY
TRBV13	TRBJ1-2	-	ASSLGQSWYGYT
TRBV4-1	TRBJ2-7	-	ASSQVPSGRSGEQY
TRBV28	TRBJ2-1	-	ASSPIQGDEQF
TRBV7-9	TRBJ2-5	-	ASSSTRGPLAETQY
TRBV27	TRBJ2-1	-	ASSSTLNEQF